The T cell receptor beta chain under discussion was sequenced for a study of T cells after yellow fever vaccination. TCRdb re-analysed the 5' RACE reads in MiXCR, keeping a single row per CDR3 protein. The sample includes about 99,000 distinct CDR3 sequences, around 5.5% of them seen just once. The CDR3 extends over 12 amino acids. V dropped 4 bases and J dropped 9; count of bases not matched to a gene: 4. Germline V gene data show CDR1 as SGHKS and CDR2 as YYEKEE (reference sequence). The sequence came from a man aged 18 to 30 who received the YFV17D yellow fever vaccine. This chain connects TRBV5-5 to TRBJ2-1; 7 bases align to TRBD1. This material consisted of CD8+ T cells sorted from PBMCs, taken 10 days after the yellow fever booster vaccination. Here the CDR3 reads CASSTDRVEQFF. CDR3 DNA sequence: TGTGCCAGCAGCACTGACAGGGTTGAGCAGTTCTTC.